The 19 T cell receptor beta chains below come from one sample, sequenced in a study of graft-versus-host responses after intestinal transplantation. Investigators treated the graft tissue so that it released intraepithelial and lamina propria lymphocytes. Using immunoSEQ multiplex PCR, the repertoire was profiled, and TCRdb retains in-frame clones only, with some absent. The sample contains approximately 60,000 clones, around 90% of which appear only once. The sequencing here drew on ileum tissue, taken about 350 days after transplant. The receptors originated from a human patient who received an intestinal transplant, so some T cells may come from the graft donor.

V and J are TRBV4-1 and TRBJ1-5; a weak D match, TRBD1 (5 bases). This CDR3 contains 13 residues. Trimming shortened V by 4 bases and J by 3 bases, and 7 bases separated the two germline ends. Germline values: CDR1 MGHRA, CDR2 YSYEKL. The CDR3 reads CASSPGFNQPQHF. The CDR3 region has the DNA TGCGCCAGCAGCCCAGGGTTCAATCAGCCCCAGCATTTT.

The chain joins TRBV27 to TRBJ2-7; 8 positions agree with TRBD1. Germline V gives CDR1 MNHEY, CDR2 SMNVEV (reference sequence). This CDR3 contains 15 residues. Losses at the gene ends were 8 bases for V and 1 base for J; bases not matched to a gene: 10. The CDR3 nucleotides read TGTGCCAGCGCTACTACCGGGACAGGTTCCTACGAGCAGTACTTC. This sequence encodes CASATTGTGSYEQYF.

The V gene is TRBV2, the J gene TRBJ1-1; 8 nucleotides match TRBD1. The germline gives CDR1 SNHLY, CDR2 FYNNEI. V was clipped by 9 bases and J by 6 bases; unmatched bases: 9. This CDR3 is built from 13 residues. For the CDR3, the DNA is TGTGCCAGAGGACAGGGATCCCGTCCTGAAGCTTTCTTT. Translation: CARGQGSRPEAFF.

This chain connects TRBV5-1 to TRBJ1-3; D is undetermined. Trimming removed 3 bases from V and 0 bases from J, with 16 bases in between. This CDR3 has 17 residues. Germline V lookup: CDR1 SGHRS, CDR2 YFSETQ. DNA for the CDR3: TGCGCCAGCAGCTCGAATCCGGGAGTGATCTCTGGAAACACCATATATTTT. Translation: CASSSNPGVISGNTIYF.

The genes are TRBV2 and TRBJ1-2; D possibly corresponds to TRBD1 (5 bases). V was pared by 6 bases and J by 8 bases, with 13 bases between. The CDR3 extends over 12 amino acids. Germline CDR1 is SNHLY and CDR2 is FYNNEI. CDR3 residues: CASRRDRPGYTF. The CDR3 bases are TGTGCCAGCAGGCGGGACCGGCCCGGCTACACCTTC.

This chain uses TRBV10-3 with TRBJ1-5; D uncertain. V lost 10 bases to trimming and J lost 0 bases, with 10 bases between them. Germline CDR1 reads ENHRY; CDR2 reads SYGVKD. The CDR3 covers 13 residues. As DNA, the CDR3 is TGTGCCACCCAGGACGGTAGCAATCAGCCCCAGCATTTT. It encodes CATQDGSNQPQHF.

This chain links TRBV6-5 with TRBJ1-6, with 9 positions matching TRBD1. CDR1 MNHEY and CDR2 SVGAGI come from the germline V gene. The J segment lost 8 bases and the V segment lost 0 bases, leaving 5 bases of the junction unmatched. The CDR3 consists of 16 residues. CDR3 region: CASSYSTTGGYSPLHF. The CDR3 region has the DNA TGTGCCAGCAGTTACTCGACAACAGGGGGCTATTCACCCCTCCACTTT.

The CDR3 reads CASSPSGQGDEQYF. DNA for the CDR3: TGCGCCAGCAGCCCATCGGGACAGGGTGACGAGCAGTACTTC. This chain links TRBV5-1 with TRBJ2-7, with 9 bases aligning to TRBD1. V was pared by 4 bases and J by 5 bases, with 7 bases of the junction left unmatched. The CDR3 is 14 amino acids. CDR1 and CDR2 from the germline V gene are SGHRS and YFSETQ.

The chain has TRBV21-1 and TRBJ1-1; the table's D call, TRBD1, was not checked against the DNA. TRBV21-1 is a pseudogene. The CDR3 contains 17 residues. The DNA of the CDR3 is TGTGCCAGCAGCAAAGCGCTCAGGTCTTCCTCGAACACTGAAGCTTTCTTT. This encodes CASSKALRSSSNTEAFF.

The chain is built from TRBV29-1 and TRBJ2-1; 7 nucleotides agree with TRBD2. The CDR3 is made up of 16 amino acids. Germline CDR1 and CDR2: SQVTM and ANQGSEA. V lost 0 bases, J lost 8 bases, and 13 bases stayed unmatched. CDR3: CSVEDPETSWRDEQFF. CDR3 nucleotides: TGCAGCGTTGAAGATCCCGAGACTAGCTGGAGGGATGAGCAGTTCTTC.

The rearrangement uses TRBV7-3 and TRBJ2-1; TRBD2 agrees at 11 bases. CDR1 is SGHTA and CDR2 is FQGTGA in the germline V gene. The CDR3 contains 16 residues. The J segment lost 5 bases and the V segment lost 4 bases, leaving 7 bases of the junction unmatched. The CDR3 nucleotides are TGTGCCAGCAGCTCATTAGCGGGAGGGCCAGACAATGAGCAGTTCTTC. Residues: CASSSLAGGPDNEQFF.

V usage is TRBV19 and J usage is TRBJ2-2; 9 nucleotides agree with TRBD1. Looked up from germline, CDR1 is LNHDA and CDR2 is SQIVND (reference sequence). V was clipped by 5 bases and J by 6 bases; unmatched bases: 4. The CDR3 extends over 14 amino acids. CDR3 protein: CASSGTGGPGELFF. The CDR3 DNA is TGTGCCAGTAGTGGCACAGGGGGCCCCGGGGAGCTGTTTTTT.

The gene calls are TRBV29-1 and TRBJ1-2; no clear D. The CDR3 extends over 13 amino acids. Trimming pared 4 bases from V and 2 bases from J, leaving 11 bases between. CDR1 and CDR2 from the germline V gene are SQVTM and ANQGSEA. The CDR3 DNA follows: TGCAGCGTTGGCGAGGACCCCAACTATGGCTACACCTTC. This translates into CSVGEDPNYGYTF. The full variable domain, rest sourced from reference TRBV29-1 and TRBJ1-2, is SAVISQKPSRDICQRGTSLTIQCQVDSQVTMMFWYRQQPGQSLTLIATANQGSEATYESGFVIDKFPISRPNLTFSTLTVSNMSPEDSSIYLCSVGEDPNYGYTFGSGTRLTVV.

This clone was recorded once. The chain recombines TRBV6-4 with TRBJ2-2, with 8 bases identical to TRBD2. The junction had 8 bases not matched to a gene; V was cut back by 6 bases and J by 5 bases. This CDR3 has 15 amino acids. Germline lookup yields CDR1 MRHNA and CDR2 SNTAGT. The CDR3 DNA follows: TGTGCCAGCAGCCCCGGGGGGGACGAAACCGGGGAGCTGTTTTTT. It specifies CASSPGGDETGELFF.

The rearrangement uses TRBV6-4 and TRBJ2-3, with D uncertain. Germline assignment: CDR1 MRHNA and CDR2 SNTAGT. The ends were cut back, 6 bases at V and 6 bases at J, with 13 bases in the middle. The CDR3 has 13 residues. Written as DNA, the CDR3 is TGTGCCAGCAGCCCGAACCCGACGGATACGCAGTATTTT. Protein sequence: CASSPNPTDTQYF.

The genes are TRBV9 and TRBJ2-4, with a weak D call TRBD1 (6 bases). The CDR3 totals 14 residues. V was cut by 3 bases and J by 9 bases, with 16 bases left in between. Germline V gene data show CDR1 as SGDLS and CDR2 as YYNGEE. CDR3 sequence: CASSARTASGIQYF. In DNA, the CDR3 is TGTGCCAGCAGCGCCCGGACAGCGTCCGGCATTCAGTACTTC. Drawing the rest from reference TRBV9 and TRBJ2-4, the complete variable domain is DSGVTQTPKHLITATGQRVTLRCSPRSGDLSVYWYQQSLDQGLQFLIQYYNGEERAKGNILERFSAQQFPDLHSELNLSSLELGDSALYFCASSARTASGIQYFGAGTRLSVL.

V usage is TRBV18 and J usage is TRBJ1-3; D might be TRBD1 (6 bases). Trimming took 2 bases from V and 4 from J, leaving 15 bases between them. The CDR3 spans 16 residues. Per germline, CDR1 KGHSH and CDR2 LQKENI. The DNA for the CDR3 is TGTGCCAGCTCACCAGTCGACAGGTCCGGAGGAAACACCATATATTTT. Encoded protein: CASSPVDRSGGNTIYF. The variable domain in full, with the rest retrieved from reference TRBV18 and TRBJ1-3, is NAGVMQNPRHLVRRRGQEARLRCSPMKGHSHVYWYRQLPEEGLKFMVYLQKENIIDESGMPKERFSAEFPKEGPSILRIQQVVRGDSAAYFCASSPVDRSGGNTIYFGEGSWLTVV.

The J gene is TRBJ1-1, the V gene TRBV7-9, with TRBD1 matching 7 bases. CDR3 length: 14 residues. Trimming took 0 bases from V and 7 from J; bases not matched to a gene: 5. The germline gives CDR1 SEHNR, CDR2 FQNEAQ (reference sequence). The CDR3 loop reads CASSLATDRDEAFF. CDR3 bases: TGTGCCAGCAGCTTAGCTACTGACAGGGATGAAGCTTTCTTT. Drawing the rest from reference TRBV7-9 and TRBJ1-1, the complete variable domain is DTGVSQNPRHKITKRGQNVTFRCDPISEHNRLYWYRQTLGQGPEFLTYFQNEAQLEKSRLLSDRFSAERPKGSFSTLEIQRTEQGDSAMYLCASSLATDRDEAFFGQGTRLTVV.

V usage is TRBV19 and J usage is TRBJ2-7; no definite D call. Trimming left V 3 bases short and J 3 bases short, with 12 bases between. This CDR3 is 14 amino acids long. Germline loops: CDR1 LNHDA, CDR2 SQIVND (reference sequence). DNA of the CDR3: TGTGCCAGTAGTATCGTCCCAGACTTCTACGAGCAGTACTTC. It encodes CASSIVPDFYEQYF.